This entry concerns a single T cell receptor beta chain. Its antigen is not known. These data come from a study of identical twins. Findings and limits, study-wide: Fewer insertions characterized abundant cord blood beta clonotypes, whereas memory repertoires showed none.

This CDR3 region has 14 residues. Germline V gene lookup returns CDR1 SGHTA and CDR2 FQGNSA. V trimming: 6 bases; J trimming: 3 bases; junction bases outside the gene matches: 4. TCRdb called the 5' RACE reads again in MiXCR, with one record for every CDR3 protein. The sample yields around 1.7 million distinct CDR3 sequences, under 35% seen once. J is TRBJ2-2 and V is TRBV7-2; 7 bases line up with TRBD1. This clonotype was sampled from a newborn girl in good health. The sequencing input was cord blood. Here the CDR3 reads CASSRDSYTGELFF. Here the CDR3 DNA reads TGTGCCAGCAGTAGGGACAGTTACACCGGGGAGCTGTTTTTT.